The 27 T cell receptor beta chains given below trace back to one sample, sequenced in a study of blood T cell repertoires in COVID-19. Clones were sequenced by immunoSEQ multiplex PCR, and TCRdb holds only the in-frame ones, with some missing. The data hold some 210,000 clones, with around 83% observed a single time. Source material: peripheral blood. Receptors were obtained from a man aged 50-59 years with active or convalescent COVID-19.

The rearrangement links TRBV4-1 to TRBJ2-3; TRBD2 agrees at 9 bases. Germline-derived CDR1 and CDR2 are MGHRA and YSYEKL. J was trimmed by 0 bases and V by 4 bases; bases with no gene match: 8. The CDR3 is 17 amino acids. The CDR3 DNA is TGCGCCAGCAGCCTTGCGGGGGGGCCCCCTAGCACAGATACGCAGTATTTT. This encodes CASSLAGGPPSTDTQYF.

This rearrangement joins TRBV29-1 to TRBJ2-3; D is uncertain. The CDR3 consists of 12 residues. V was shortened by 6 bases and J by 0 bases, with 7 bases between the two germline ends. Germline V gene sequence: CDR1 SQVTM, CDR2 ANQGSEA. The CDR3 coding sequence is TGCAGCGTCACACAGAGCACAGATACGCAGTATTTT. Translating gives CSVTQSTDTQYF.

The J gene is TRBJ2-3, the V gene TRBV3-1 (or the pseudogene TRBV3-2), with 7 nucleotides matching TRBD2. Looked up from germline, CDR1 is LGHDT and CDR2 is YNNKEL (reference sequence). With 7 bases clipped from V and 4 bases from J, the junction kept 11 bases outside the gene matches. The CDR3 consists of 15 residues. The CDR3 sequence: CASTGLGRNADTQYF. Here the CDR3 DNA reads TGTGCCAGCACTGGACTAGGTCGGAATGCAGATACGCAGTATTTT.

The rearrangement uses TRBV11-2 and TRBJ2-7; 10 nucleotides align to TRBD2. Trimming at V came to 5 bases and at J to 0 bases, leaving 7 bases not matched to a gene. The CDR3 runs 16 residues. Germline CDR1 and CDR2: SGHAT and FQNNGV. CDR3 loop: CASSRTSGGFSYEQYF. CDR3 DNA: TGTGCCAGCAGCCGGACTAGCGGAGGGTTCTCCTACGAGCAGTACTTC.

The chain combines TRBV6-2 or TRBV6-3 with TRBJ1-5; the D is unclear. Germline V gene data show CDR1 as MNHEY and CDR2 as SVGEGT. Trimming took 0 bases from V and 5 from J, leaving 8 bases between them. This CDR3 comprises 14 residues. This chain's CDR3 is CASSYSRRDQPQHF. CDR3 in DNA: TGTGCCAGCAGTTACTCGAGAAGAGATCAGCCCCAGCATTTT.

The rearrangement joins TRBV5-1 to TRBJ2-1; 16 bases fit TRBD2. Trimming took 0 bases from V and 1 from J; bases not matched to a gene: 4. Germline-derived CDR1 and CDR2 are SGHRS and YFSETQ. The CDR3 consists of 19 residues. CDR3 bases: TGCGCCAGCAGCTTGGAAGCGGGACTAGCGGGGGGGTCCTACAATGAGCAGTTCTTC. Translated, it gives CASSLEAGLAGGSYNEQFF.

The chain employs TRBV5-1 and TRBJ1-3; tentatively, D is TRBD1 (6 bases). Per the germline V gene, CDR1 is SGHRS and CDR2 is YFSETQ. The CDR3 spans 15 residues. V was trimmed by 4 bases and J by 4 bases, leaving 15 bases between them. CDR3 coding DNA: TGCGCCAGCAGCCCGGTTTCGCAGGGGGGAAACACCATATATTTT. It yields the protein CASSPVSQGGNTIYF.

This chain joins TRBV24-1 and TRBJ2-6; TRBD2 agrees at 7 bases. CDR1 and CDR2 (germline): KGHDR, SFDVKD. V lost 4 bases, J lost 4 bases, and 6 bases stayed unmatched. CDR3 length: 16 residues. CDR3: CATSDPLGGGANVLTF. In DNA form, the CDR3 reads TGTGCCACCAGTGACCCCCTGGGAGGGGGGGCCAACGTCCTGACTTTC.

The chain links TRBV19 to TRBJ1-2, with TRBD1 matching 8 bases. Germline CDR1 reads LNHDA; CDR2 reads SQIVND (reference sequence). After removal of 3 bases from V and 2 bases from J, the junction contained 5 bases not matched to a gene. The CDR3 is made up of 15 amino acids. This chain's CDR3 is CASSMSGGRNYGYTF. CDR3 coding DNA: TGTGCCAGTAGTATGTCAGGGGGCAGGAACTATGGCTACACCTTC. Together with reference TRBV19 and TRBJ1-2, the CDR3 gives the full variable domain: DGGITQSPKYLFRKEGQNVTLSCEQNLNHDAMYWYRQDPGQGLRLIYYSQIVNDFQKGDIAEGYSVSREKKESFPLTVTSAQKNPTAFYLCASSMSGGRNYGYTFGSGTRLTVV.

The gene calls are TRBV19 and TRBJ2-1; TRBD2 matches 7 bases. Germline trimming cut 5 bases from V and 2 bases from J; bases unmatched to any gene: 9. There are 16 residues in the CDR3. Germline V gene lookup returns CDR1 LNHDA and CDR2 SQIVND (reference sequence). The CDR3 sequence is CASSPEGLSPYNEQFF. The CDR3 coding sequence is TGTGCCAGTAGTCCTGAGGGACTAAGCCCCTACAATGAGCAGTTCTTC.

This sequence joins TRBV24-1 and TRBJ2-1; D remains unclear. Deletions cut 5 bases from V and 0 bases from J, with 13 bases between. Germline assignment: CDR1 KGHDR and CDR2 SFDVKD. This CDR3 contains 16 residues. CDR3 residues: CATSVNSPSSYNEQFF. CDR3 sequence (DNA): TGTGCCACCAGTGTCAACAGTCCAAGCTCCTACAATGAGCAGTTCTTC.

The chain has TRBV13 and TRBJ2-2; TRBD1 is a possible D gene (6 bases). The CDR3 has 15 residues. Germline CDR1 PRHDT, CDR2 FYEKMQ (reference sequence). Deletions cut 5 bases from V and 0 bases from J, with 10 bases between. Here the CDR3 reads CASSQNRANTGELFF. The DNA for the CDR3 is TGTGCCAGCAGCCAAAACAGGGCGAACACCGGGGAGCTGTTTTTT.

On this clone itself: In the same sample, other DNA sequences code for this CDR3. The V gene is TRBV30, the J gene TRBJ1-5, with D possibly being TRBD1 (6 bases). CDR1 and CDR2 from the germline V gene are GTSNPN and SVGIG (reference sequence). CDR3 length: 13 residues. Trimming left V 3 bases short and J 1 base short, with 7 bases between. CDR3: CAWRDSSNQPQHF. In DNA, the CDR3 is TGTGCCTGGAGGGACAGCAGCAATCAGCCCCAGCATTTT.

The V and J genes are TRBV5-4 and TRBJ2-7; possible D gene TRBD2, 5 bases. Germline CDR1 and CDR2: SGHNT and YYREEE (reference sequence). This CDR3 is 13 amino acids long. V was trimmed by 4 bases and J by 1 base, leaving 9 bases between them. This chain's CDR3 is CASSEGNSYEQYF. DNA for the CDR3: TGTGCCAGCAGCGAGGGTAATTCCTACGAGCAGTACTTC.

This chain links TRBV5-4 with TRBJ1-6; D uncertain. V lost 1 base and J lost 5, with 4 bases in between. Germline-derived CDR1 and CDR2 are SGHNT and YYREEE (reference sequence). The CDR3 spans 13 residues. CDR3 region: CASSLRDNSPLHF. Written as DNA, the CDR3 is TGTGCCAGCAGCTTGCGTGATAATTCACCCCTCCACTTT.

The chain has TRBV19 and TRBJ1-2; TRBD1 agrees at 9 bases. Trimming at V came to 3 bases and at J to 8 bases, leaving 10 bases not matched to a gene. The CDR3 is 15 residues long. Looked up from germline, CDR1 is LNHDA and CDR2 is SQIVND (reference sequence). The chain's CDR3 is CASSIVAGTGKGYTF. The CDR3 region has the DNA TGTGCCAGTAGTATCGTAGCCGGGACAGGGAAAGGCTACACCTTC.

This clone was found a few times. CDR3 nucleotides: TGTGCCAGCAGCCAACGGGGGAGCTACGAGCAGTACTTC. Its protein is CASSQRGSYEQYF. The J gene is TRBJ2-7, the V gene TRBV3-1 (or the pseudogene TRBV3-2); D might be TRBD2 (6 bases). CDR1 and CDR2 from the germline V gene are LGHDT and YNNKEL (reference sequence). CDR3 size: 13 residues. Trimming removed 2 bases at V and 3 bases at J, with 8 bases between.

The rearrangement uses TRBV16 and TRBJ2-1, with 9 bases identical to TRBD2. Unmatched junction bases numbered 3, after V lost 0 bases and J lost 12 bases. Germline-derived CDR1 and CDR2 are KGHSY and FQNENV. The CDR3 length is 13 residues. The CDR3 loop is CASSQSGRGGQFF. The CDR3 DNA is TGTGCCAGCAGCCAATCCGGGCGGGGGGGGCAGTTCTTC.

The rearrangement uses TRBV30 and TRBJ1-1; D is undetermined. The CDR3 runs 11 residues. V lost 3 bases to trimming and J lost 6 bases, with 8 bases between them. Germline V CDR1 and CDR2: GTSNPN, SVGIG (reference sequence). DNA for the CDR3: TGTGCCTGGAGATTTACGGCTGAAGCTTTCTTT. This gives the protein CAWRFTAEAFF.

The chain has TRBV6-2 or TRBV6-3 and TRBJ1-2, with D uncertain. From germline, CDR1 is MNHEY and CDR2 SVGEGT. The CDR3 extends over 13 amino acids. Trimming cost V 1 base and J 6 bases, with 9 bases left between them. CDR3 sequence: CASSYFPRNGYTF. DNA for the CDR3: TGTGCCAGCAGTTACTTCCCCAGGAATGGCTACACCTTC.

J is TRBJ1-5 and V is TRBV6-2 or TRBV6-3; no clear D gene. There are 12 residues in the CDR3. V was trimmed by 7 bases and J by 9 bases, leaving 13 bases between them. Germline V CDR1 and CDR2: MNHEY, SVGEGT. In nucleotides, the CDR3 is TGTGCCAGCAATTATCTGCGGTGGCCCCAGCATTTT. Encoded protein: CASNYLRWPQHF.

This rearrangement joins TRBV6-6 to TRBJ1-1; D ambiguous. Trimming removed 5 bases at V and 11 bases at J, with 21 bases between. Germline V gene sequence: CDR1 MNHNY, CDR2 SVGAGI (reference sequence). CDR3 size: 14 residues. The CDR3 protein is CASSLHPTVRAAFF. CDR3 in DNA: TGTGCCAGCAGTCTACACCCAACAGTACGAGCTGCTTTCTTT.

The chain employs TRBV19 and TRBJ1-2; tentatively, D is TRBD1 (5 bases). Germline CDR1 and CDR2: LNHDA and SQIVND (reference sequence). The CDR3 runs to 14 residues. V was shortened by 1 base and J by 4 bases, with 10 bases between the two germline ends. The CDR3 sequence is CASSIVSGPYGYTF. CDR3 nucleotide sequence: TGTGCCAGTAGTATAGTCTCAGGGCCCTATGGCTACACCTTC.

This chain connects TRBV28 to TRBJ1-5; 7 bases line up with TRBD1. The CDR3 sequence is 14 residues long. V lost 10 bases, J lost 2 bases, and 8 bases stayed unmatched. Per germline, CDR1 MDHEN and CDR2 SYDVKM. CDR3 nucleotides: TGTGCCATCGAACAGGGGCTGGGCAATCAGCCCCAGCATTTT. Translating it yields CAIEQGLGNQPQHF.

V is TRBV30 and J is TRBJ1-1; the D gene is possibly TRBD1 (6 bases). The CDR3 spans 13 residues. Trimming took 4 bases from V and 1 from J, leaving 10 bases between them. Germline loops: CDR1 GTSNPN, CDR2 SVGIG (reference sequence). The CDR3: CAWTGVSNTEAFF. CDR3 DNA sequence: TGTGCCTGGACAGGGGTCTCGAACACTGAAGCTTTCTTT.

The rearrangement joins TRBV2 to TRBJ1-1, with TRBD1 matching 8 bases. Germline V gene lookup returns CDR1 SNHLY and CDR2 FYNNEI. Losses at the gene ends were 4 bases for V and 7 bases for J; bases not matched to a gene: 8. This CDR3 region has 14 residues. CDR3 DNA sequence: TGTGCCAGCAGTGCCGTCGGACAGGGCGGTGAAGCTTTCTTT. Protein sequence: CASSAVGQGGEAFF.

The rearrangement uses TRBV28 and TRBJ1-5; perhaps TRBD1 as D (6 bases). The CDR3 covers 13 residues. Germline V CDR1 and CDR2: MDHEN, SYDVKM. Trimming shortened V by 6 bases and J by 5 bases, and 11 bases separated the two germline ends. CDR3 sequence: CASRAGADQPQHF. The CDR3, as DNA: TGTGCCAGCAGAGCGGGGGCCGATCAGCCCCAGCATTTT. Using reference TRBV28 and TRBJ1-5 for the parts outside the CDR3, the full variable domain is DVKVTQSSRYLVKRTGEKVFLECVQDMDHENMFWYRQDPGLGLRLIYFSYDVKMKEKGDIPEGYSVSREKKERFSLILESASTNQTSMYLCASRAGADQPQHFGDGTRLSIL.